The clone carrying this TCR beta chain showed up just a few times. The antigen is undetermined. One entry per CDR3 protein, called by TCRdb with MiXCR from the RT-PCR reads. The sample records about 240,000 distinct CDR3 sequences, approximately 12% being singletons. The CDR3 length is 16 residues. V was trimmed by 2 bases and J by 1 base, leaving 14 bases between them. The germline V gene has CDR1 SGHVS and CDR2 FQNEAQ. This entry belongs to a study of response to subunit inactivated influenza vaccine. Findings of the study overall: It was the authors' suggestion that each seasonal influenza vaccination recruits few new T cells.

The sequencing used non-naive T cells sorted from PBMCs, collected approximately 15 days before vaccination. The chain couples TRBV7-8 to TRBJ1-1; D is undetermined. The receptor comes from a man in his fifties who received an inactivated influenza vaccine. The CDR3 is CASSLYDSGTNTEAFF. The CDR3 coding sequence is TGTGCCAGCAGCTTATACGATTCGGGAACGAACACTGAAGCTTTCTTT.